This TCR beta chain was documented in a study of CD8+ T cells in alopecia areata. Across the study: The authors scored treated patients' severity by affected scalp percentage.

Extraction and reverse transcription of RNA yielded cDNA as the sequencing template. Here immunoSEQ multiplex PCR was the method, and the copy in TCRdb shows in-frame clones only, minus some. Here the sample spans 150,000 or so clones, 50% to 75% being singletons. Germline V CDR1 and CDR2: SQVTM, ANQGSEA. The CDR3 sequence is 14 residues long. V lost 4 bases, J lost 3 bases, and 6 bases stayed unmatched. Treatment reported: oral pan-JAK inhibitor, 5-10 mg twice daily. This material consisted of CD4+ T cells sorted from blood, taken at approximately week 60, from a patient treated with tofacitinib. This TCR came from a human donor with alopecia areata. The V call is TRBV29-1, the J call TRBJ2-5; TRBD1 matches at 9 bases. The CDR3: CSVALGTGKETQYF. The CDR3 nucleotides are TGCAGCGTTGCCCTCGGGACAGGGAAAGAGACCCAGTACTTC.